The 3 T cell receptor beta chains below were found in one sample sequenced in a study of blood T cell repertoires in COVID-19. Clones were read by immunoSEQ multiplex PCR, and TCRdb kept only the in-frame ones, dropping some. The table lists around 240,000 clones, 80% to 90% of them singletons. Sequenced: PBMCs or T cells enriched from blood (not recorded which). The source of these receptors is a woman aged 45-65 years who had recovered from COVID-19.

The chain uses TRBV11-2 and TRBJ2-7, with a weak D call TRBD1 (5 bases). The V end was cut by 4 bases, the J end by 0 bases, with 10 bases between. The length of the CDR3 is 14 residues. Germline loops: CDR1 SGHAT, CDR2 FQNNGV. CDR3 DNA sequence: TGTGCCAGCAGCTCCCAGGACATCTCCTACGAGCAGTACTTC. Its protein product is CASSSQDISYEQYF.

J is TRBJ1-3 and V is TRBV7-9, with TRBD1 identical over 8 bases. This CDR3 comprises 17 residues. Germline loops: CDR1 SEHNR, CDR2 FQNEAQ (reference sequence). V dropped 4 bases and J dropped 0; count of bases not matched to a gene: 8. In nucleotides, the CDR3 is TGTGCCAGCAGCTCCCGACAGGGGCGATTCTCTGGAAACACCATATATTTT. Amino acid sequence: CASSSRQGRFSGNTIYF.

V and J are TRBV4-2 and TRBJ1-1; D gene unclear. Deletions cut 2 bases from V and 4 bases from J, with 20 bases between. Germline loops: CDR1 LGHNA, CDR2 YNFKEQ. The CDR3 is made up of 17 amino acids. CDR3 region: CASSQPNSGGESTEAFF. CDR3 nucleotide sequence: TGTGCCAGCAGCCAACCCAACAGCGGAGGAGAGAGCACTGAAGCTTTCTTT.